This is a list of T cell receptor beta chains from one sample in a study of T cells in Graves' hyperthyroidism and ophthalmopathy. TCRdb independently ran MiXCR on the multiplex PCR reads; one entry per CDR3 protein. The data show approximately 600,000 distinct CDR3 sequences, roughly 20% seen once. The sequencing input was blood. All receptors come from a man younger than 45 with Graves' ophthalmopathy. Each CDR3 is given with its conserved first and last residue. The D gene is left open where the match is weak. A clone size is listed for some rows: how often the clone was seen (once, few, many), or a class if it is expanded.

TRBJ1-6,TRBV20-1,few,TRBD1,CSAITGGVTYNSPLHF
TRBJ2-2,TRBV28,-,TRBD2,CASSFGAGANGELFF
TRBJ2-1,TRBV7-9,few,-,CASSGGGDTHYNEQFF
TRBJ2-1,TRBV20-1,few,-,CSESAYNEQFF
TRBJ2-7,TRBV28,many,TRBD1,CASSHPPDRVNSYEQYF
TRBJ2-3,TRBV3-1,many,-,CASSQGLLTDTQYF
TRBJ1-2,TRBV29-1,-,-,CSVEGYGYTF
TRBJ2-4,TRBV4-3,-,-,CASSQVGTGPKNIQYF
TRBJ2-7,TRBV11-2,few,TRBD1,CASRAGAGGRDEQYF
TRBJ2-5,TRBV2,many,-,CASYRQETQYF
TRBJ2-1,TRBV30,few,TRBD2,CAWRLLAGQNNEQFF
TRBJ1-2,TRBV20-1,many,-,CSALQGWDYGYTF
TRBJ2-1,TRBV3-1,-,TRBD2,CASSHTSGIYNEQFF
TRBJ1-2,TRBV28,few,TRBD1,CASSTGTVFYGYTF
TRBJ1-2,TRBV7-9,-,TRBD1,CASSQTGVGGYTF
TRBJ1-5,TRBV6-1,many,-,CASSEGGGNQPQHF
TRBJ1-6,TRBV28,many,-,CASSLDSPLHF
TRBJ1-3,TRBV3-1,few,-,CASSPLGGVSSGNTIYF
TRBJ2-7,TRBV10-1,few,-,CASSFHRYEQYF
TRBJ1-5,TRBV30,few,TRBD1,CAWSSTGNGNQPQHF